A single sample is the source of the 24 T cell receptor beta chains below, sequenced in a study of T cells expressing NK-cell markers (TCRdb year 2020). Preparation of the library involved 5' RACE. Sequencing was performed on an Illumina HiSeq 2000. TCRdb reprocessed the raw reads; every CDR3 protein sequence is a single record, and DNA is not supplied. The table kept for this sample lists some 440,000 distinct CDR3 sequences. The ten largest account for 1.4% to 1.5% of the sample. Material for sequencing was blood T cells: a sorted CD56 or NKG2C T cell subset, CD4+ or CD8+ T cells, or bulk PBMC T cells (not recorded which). The receptors originated from a woman in her 50s in good health. Donor details come from another sample of the same person, matched by shared clones.

The rearrangement uses TRBV30 and TRBJ2-5; TCRdb lists TRBD2, though no DNA is available to test this call. The CDR3 is made up of 12 amino acids. The germline V gene encodes CDR1 GTSNPN and CDR2 SVGIG (reference sequence). The CDR3 here is CAWTGTAGTQYF.

V usage is TRBV5-6 and J usage is TRBJ2-2; TCRdb calls TRBD1, which cannot be checked without DNA. This CDR3 is built from 17 residues. Germline lookup yields CDR1 SGHDT and CDR2 YYEEEE. The CDR3 reads CASSLQGIPPNTGELFF.

This rearrangement joins TRBV24-1 to TRBJ1-6; TCRdb's D gene call, TRBD1, goes unchecked for lack of DNA. CDR1 is KGHDR, CDR2 SFDVKD, per germline. This CDR3 spans 15 amino acids. CDR3 sequence reads: CATSDYPGTDSPLHF.

The V call is TRBV7-9, the J call TRBJ1-6; without DNA, the TCRdb call of TRBD1 cannot be checked. Germline V CDR1 and CDR2: SEHNR, FQNEAQ (reference sequence). The CDR3 is 14 amino acids. This CDR3 is CASTQGKDNSPLHF.

The chain is built from TRBV3-1 and TRBJ2-5; TCRdb outputs TRBD1, but without DNA this stays unchecked. In germline, CDR1 is LGHDT, CDR2 YNNKEL (reference sequence). This CDR3 has 14 amino acids. The CDR3 protein is CASSHGKGEETQYF.

The CDR3 sequence is CASSQGLAGGYEEQYF. This rearrangement joins TRBV4-2 to TRBJ2-7; TCRdb gives TRBD2 as the D gene, but with no DNA this cannot be confirmed. This CDR3 region has 16 residues. The germline CDR1 and CDR2 sequences are LGHNA and YNFKEQ.

CDR3 region: CSARVSTGGRDEKLFF. This chain connects TRBV20-1 to TRBJ1-4; as DNA is missing, the TRBD1 call by TCRdb cannot be tested. This CDR3 region has 16 residues. Germline assignment: CDR1 DFQATT and CDR2 SNEGSKA (reference sequence).

The gene calls are TRBV12-3 or TRBV12-4 and TRBJ2-7; TCRdb designates TRBD1, a call that cannot be tested without DNA. This CDR3 region has 13 residues. The CDR3 sequence: CASRRGFSYEQYF.

CDR3 loop: CSVGRIKAHNEQFF. The chain has TRBV29-1 and TRBJ2-1. In germline, CDR1 is SQVTM, CDR2 ANQGSEA. The CDR3 is 14 residues long.

The V and J genes are TRBV5-1 and TRBJ2-2; checking the TCRdb D call of TRBD2 is not possible without DNA. The CDR3 extends over 16 amino acids. Germline V gene lookup returns CDR1 SGHRS and CDR2 YFSETQ. The CDR3 region is CASSLGWDLITGELFF.

The chain is built from TRBV29-1 and TRBJ2-1. The CDR3 length is 11 residues. Germline CDR1 is SQVTM and CDR2 is ANQGSEA. This CDR3 reads CSSQVADEQFF.

The chain has TRBV11-3 and TRBJ2-1. The CDR3 is 17 residues long. CDR1 is SGHNT and CDR2 is YENEEA in the germline V gene. CDR3 loop: CASSLVGTGSSYNEQFF. Full variable domain (remainder filled in from reference TRBV11-3 and TRBJ2-1): EAGVVQSPRYKIIEKKQPVAFWCNPISGHNTLYWYLQNLGQGPELLIRYENEEAVDDSQLPKDRFSAERLKGVDSTLKIQPAELGDSAVYLCASSLVGTGSSYNEQFFGPGTRLTVL.

V and J are TRBV12-3 or TRBV12-4 and TRBJ2-1. There are 15 residues in the CDR3. This CDR3 reads CASQGLRIQNNEQFF.

The CDR3 loop is CASKDGGGGTDTQYF. The V call is TRBV6-2 or TRBV6-3, the J call TRBJ2-3; TCRdb proposes TRBD2, but this gene call is untestable without DNA. Per germline, CDR1 MNHEY and CDR2 SVGEGT. The CDR3 consists of 15 residues.

CDR3: CSGGTSGNYNEQFF. The rearrangement links TRBV29-1 to TRBJ2-1; TCRdb gives TRBD2 as the D gene, but with no DNA this cannot be confirmed. CDR3 length: 14 amino acids. Germline values: CDR1 SQVTM, CDR2 ANQGSEA.

CDR3 sequence reads: CASSFQERGNQPQHF. V and J are TRBV12-3 or TRBV12-4 and TRBJ1-5; TCRdb reports TRBD1, a call that lacks DNA to check it against. This CDR3 region has 15 residues.

The rearrangement uses TRBV21-1 and TRBJ2-5. TRBV21-1 is labeled a pseudogene. This CDR3 has 15 residues. CDR3 protein: CASSNQLLYQETQYF.

The V and J genes are TRBV4-1 and TRBJ2-1; the TRBD2 assignment by TCRdb is unverifiable without DNA. CDR3 length: 17 residues. Germline assignment: CDR1 MGHRA and CDR2 YSYEKL. The chain's CDR3 is CASSQDGGLALRDEQFF.

The chain joins TRBV29-1 to TRBJ2-1; TCRdb designates TRBD1, a call that cannot be tested without DNA. This CDR3 contains 15 residues. Germline V gives CDR1 SQVTM, CDR2 ANQGSEA. The CDR3 is CSVQYRGGGYNEQFF.

This chain links TRBV5-1 with TRBJ1-5. CDR1 and CDR2 (germline): SGHRS, YFSETQ. The CDR3 is 15 residues long. The CDR3 here is CASSLEPGGDQPQHF.

The genes are TRBV7-9 and TRBJ1-1; no DNA is available, so the TRBD1 call from TCRdb remains unchecked. The CDR3 has 14 residues. Germline V lookup: CDR1 SEHNR, CDR2 FQNEAQ (reference sequence). The CDR3 region is CASSLDRRGTEAFF.

The chain combines TRBV27 with TRBJ2-7; TCRdb designates TRBD1, a call that cannot be tested without DNA. Germline CDR1 MNHEY, CDR2 SMNVEV (reference sequence). The CDR3 runs 14 residues. CDR3 protein: CASSPRTGGNEQYF.

J is TRBJ2-7 and V is TRBV7-8; the TCRdb call, TRBD1, lacks DNA for checking. In germline, CDR1 is SGHVS, CDR2 FQNEAQ. The CDR3 loop spans 15 amino acids. CDR3 region: CASSHDRVGRNEQYF.

V gene TRBV15 combines with J gene TRBJ2-3; checking the TCRdb D call of TRBD2 is not possible without DNA. CDR3 length: 18 amino acids. Looked up from germline, CDR1 is LNHNV and CDR2 is YYDKDF (reference sequence). CDR3 amino acids: CATSRPATVWSKTDTQYF.